This TCR beta chain originates from a study of blood T cell repertoires in COVID-19. The wider study: Samples representing acute and convalescent COVID-19 were sourced from the United States, Italy and Spain. T cells, B-cell-depleted T cells, or PBMCs provided the cDNA or gDNA that served as material.

The method was immunoSEQ multiplex PCR; TCRdb's version includes in-frame clones alone and lacks a portion of them. The sample shows some 220,000 clones, roughly 84% of them seen only once. This TCR came from a man between 50 and 59 years old with active or convalescent COVID-19. The sample consisted of peripheral blood.

Here the CDR3 DNA reads TGTGCCAGCAGTCATGGGACTTCCGAGCAGTACGTC. This sequence encodes CASSHGTSEQYV. V is TRBV6-6 and J is TRBJ2-7, with D tentatively TRBD2 (6 bases). Trimming took 5 bases from V and 6 from J, leaving 11 bases between them. Germline CDR1 and CDR2: MNHNY and SVGAGI (reference sequence). The CDR3 runs to 12 residues.